Many counts were recorded for the clone carrying this T cell receptor beta chain. Its target is not known. A read error may account for a junction end that differs from germline. The source of the sample is a study of CD8+CD57+ T cells in acquired aplastic anemia. Overall study: Each DNA sample taken from sorted CD4+ and CD8+ cells came to approximately 3.2 ug on average. Regarding the study as a whole: It was found that approximately 29 CD8+ CDR3 sequences were shared between patients and controls. Controls did not differ significantly from patients in CD8+ Simpson's diversity.

In germline, CDR1 is SNHLY, CDR2 FYNNEI. The CDR3 extends over 14 amino acids. Before being chosen for sequencing, patients had shown CD8+CD57+ cell expansion by flow cytometry. At blood sampling, none of the patients had yet received therapy. It was genomic DNA that served as the template for profiling TCR beta VDJ and CDR3. In TCRdb, the reads were re-called with MiXCR into one record per CDR3 protein. The table lists 100,000 to 150,000 distinct CDR3 sequences, approximately 40% of them singletons. The clonotype was recovered from a human donor with aplastic anemia. This chain joins TRBV2 and TRBJ1-3, with D perhaps TRBD1 (6 bases). Material: sorted CD4+, CD8+, or CD8+CD57+ T cells (not recorded which) from PBMCs. For the CDR3, the DNA is TGTGCCAGCAGCGAAGGGACAACTGGAAACACCATATATTTT. It translates to CASSEGTTGNTIYF.